The entry below describes one T cell receptor (beta chain). No antigen is known for it. The sample belongs to a study of cytomegalovirus exposure and HLA in healthy donors. Study overall: Genetic ancestry analysis placed about 84% of the 410 or so donors that were genotyped in the Caucasian-associated cluster.

The CDR3 runs 14 residues. CDR1 is PRHDT and CDR2 is FYEKMQ in the germline V gene (reference sequence). This PCR relied on a set of 60 Vbeta primers and 13 Jbeta primers. The data were produced by immunoSEQ multiplex PCR, yet TCRdb's version contains in-frame clones alone and is incomplete. Of about 100,000 clones in the sample, about 69% were seen once. Broader study findings: In a later analysis, a genetic analysis reported fewer productive-TCR N-insertions in an Asian-associated ancestry cluster than the cohort average.

This chain links TRBV13 with TRBJ2-5; D not certain. The DNA end favors TRBJ2-7, so the J call may be wrong. This clonotype originated in a human donor in good health. The sample comprised PBMCs. Here the CDR3 reads CASSLLSRSYEQYF. The DNA for the CDR3 is TGTGCCAGCAGCTTACTCTCTAGAAGCTACGAGCAGTACTTC.